These T cell receptor beta chains were read from a single sample in a study of vaccination effects on CD4 cells after COVID-19. Sequenced by immunoSEQ multiplex PCR; TCRdb stores in-frame clones only, minus some. The table has tens of thousands of clones, roughly 70% seen once. These receptors' antigens are unknown. Sequenced material: CD4+ T cells from PBMCs cultured with SARS-CoV-2 spike peptides, taken before COVID-19 vaccination. These receptors all come from a human donor who received a COVID-19 vaccine. The CDR3 runs from the conserved cysteine through the conserved F or W. A D gene is named only where the DNA matches it firmly. A clone size is listed for some rows: how often the clone was seen (once, few, many), or a class if it is expanded.

j_call: TRBJ2-7; v_call: TRBV30; clone_size: NA; d_call: NA; cdr3_aa: CAWSSGLPSSYEQYF; cdr3_nt: TGTGCCTGGAGTTCTGGCTTACCGAGCTCCTACGAGCAGTACTTC
j_call: TRBJ2-2; v_call: TRBV9; clone_size: few; d_call: TRBD2; cdr3_aa: CASSEGLAGPGELFF; cdr3_nt: TGTGCCAGCAGCGAGGGACTAGCGGGACCCGGGGAGCTGTTTTTT
j_call: TRBJ1-2; v_call: TRBV7-2; clone_size: few; d_call: NA; cdr3_aa: CASSLDSYGYTF; cdr3_nt: TGTGCCAGCAGCTTAGACAGCTATGGCTACACCTTC
j_call: TRBJ1-1; v_call: TRBV6-5; clone_size: NA; d_call: TRBD1; cdr3_aa: CASSQTGRTTEAFF; cdr3_nt: TGTGCCAGCAGTCAGACAGGGCGCACTACTGAAGCTTTCTTT
j_call: TRBJ2-1; v_call: TRBV5-8; clone_size: NA; d_call: NA; cdr3_aa: CASRLRLTYNEQFF; cdr3_nt: TGTGCCAGCAGATTAAGGTTGACGTACAATGAGCAGTTCTTC
j_call: TRBJ2-3; v_call: TRBV5-1; clone_size: NA; d_call: NA; cdr3_aa: CASSLGREEDTQYF; cdr3_nt: TGCGCCAGCAGCTTGGGGAGAGAGGAAGATACGCAGTATTTT
j_call: TRBJ2-1; v_call: TRBV4-1; clone_size: NA; d_call: TRBD2; cdr3_aa: CASSRGLAAYNEQFF; cdr3_nt: TGCGCCAGCAGCCGGGGACTAGCAGCTTACAATGAGCAGTTCTTC
j_call: TRBJ2-1; v_call: TRBV19; clone_size: NA; d_call: TRBD2; cdr3_aa: CASSTGLAGGSEQFF; cdr3_nt: TGTGCCAGTAGTACCGGACTAGCGGGAGGTAGTGAGCAGTTCTTC
j_call: TRBJ2-5; v_call: TRBV7-2; clone_size: NA; d_call: NA; cdr3_aa: CASSLGGLGGETQYF; cdr3_nt: TGTGCCAGCAGCTTAGGGGGGCTCGGGGGAGAGACCCAGTACTTC
j_call: TRBJ2-4; v_call: TRBV6-6; clone_size: once; d_call: NA; cdr3_aa: CASSLAGNIQYF; cdr3_nt: TGTGCCAGCAGTCTTGCGGGAAACATTCAGTACTTC
j_call: TRBJ1-1; v_call: TRBV11-1; clone_size: NA; d_call: NA; cdr3_aa: CASRPGQTVEAFF; cdr3_nt: TGTGCCAGCAGACCTGGACAGACTGTTGAAGCTTTCTTT
j_call: TRBJ2-1; v_call: TRBV12-3/TRBV12-4; clone_size: NA; d_call: NA; cdr3_aa: CASSQVGWEQFF; cdr3_nt: TGTGCCAGCAGTCAAGTGGGGTGGGAGCAGTTCTTC
j_call: TRBJ1-5; v_call: TRBV15; clone_size: NA; d_call: NA; cdr3_aa: CATSVVRSPQHF; cdr3_nt: TGTGCCACCAGCGTCGTGCGGTCGCCCCAGCATTTT
j_call: TRBJ1-1; v_call: TRBV12-3/TRBV12-4; clone_size: NA; d_call: NA; cdr3_aa: CASRLVSGTEAFF; cdr3_nt: TGTGCCAGCAGGCTCGTTTCGGGGACTGAAGCTTTCTTT
j_call: TRBJ1-6; v_call: TRBV12-5; clone_size: NA; d_call: TRBD1; cdr3_aa: CASGPSTGTGNSPLHF; cdr3_nt: TGTGCTAGTGGCCCTAGTACCGGGACAGGGAATTCACCCCTCCACTTT
j_call: TRBJ2-2; v_call: TRBV3-1/TRBV3-2; clone_size: NA; d_call: TRBD1; cdr3_aa: CASSRRQGPTGELFF; cdr3_nt: TGTGCCAGCAGCAGACGACAGGGACCTACCGGGGAGCTGTTTTTT
j_call: TRBJ2-3; v_call: TRBV7-9; clone_size: NA; d_call: NA; cdr3_aa: CASSFPNAVGTQYF; cdr3_nt: TGTGCCAGCAGCTTTCCAAACGCGGTTGGCACGCAGTATTTT
j_call: TRBJ1-1; v_call: TRBV19; clone_size: NA; d_call: NA; cdr3_aa: CASSSRDTEAFF; cdr3_nt: TGTGCCAGTTCAAGTAGGGACACTGAAGCTTTCTTT
j_call: TRBJ2-5; v_call: TRBV19; clone_size: NA; d_call: TRBD1; cdr3_aa: CASSRTGNEETQYF; cdr3_nt: TGTGCCAGTAGTAGGACAGGGAACGAAGAGACCCAGTACTTC
j_call: TRBJ2-7; v_call: TRBV5-1; clone_size: NA; d_call: TRBD1; cdr3_aa: CASSLGQGRTYEQYF; cdr3_nt: TGCGCCAGCAGCTTGGGACAGGGGCGCACCTACGAGCAGTACTTC
j_call: TRBJ2-4; v_call: TRBV3-1/TRBV3-2; clone_size: NA; d_call: NA; cdr3_aa: CASSHRTARNIQYF; cdr3_nt: TGTGCCAGCAGCCATCGGACTGCTAGAAACATTCAGTACTTC
j_call: TRBJ2-7; v_call: TRBV30; clone_size: few; d_call: NA; cdr3_aa: CAWRDSYEQYF; cdr3_nt: TGTGCCTGGAGGGACAGTTACGAGCAGTACTTC
j_call: TRBJ2-3; v_call: TRBV2; clone_size: few; d_call: NA; cdr3_aa: CASKVFSADTQYF; cdr3_nt: TGTGCCAGCAAAGTTTTCTCGGCAGATACGCAGTATTTT
j_call: TRBJ2-7; v_call: TRBV15; clone_size: few; d_call: NA; cdr3_aa: CATSREGGSREQYF; cdr3_nt: TGTGCCACCAGCAGAGAAGGGGGTTCGCGCGAGCAGTACTTC
j_call: TRBJ1-1; v_call: TRBV7-2; clone_size: few; d_call: TRBD1; cdr3_aa: CASSLGRQGVGRNTEAFF; cdr3_nt: TGTGCCAGCAGCTTAGGTCGACAGGGGGTCGGGAGGAACACTGAAGCTTTCTTT
j_call: TRBJ2-1; v_call: TRBV7-9; clone_size: NA; d_call: NA; cdr3_aa: CASSQSSSNEQFF; cdr3_nt: TGTGCCAGCAGCCAATCTAGCAGCAATGAGCAGTTCTTC
j_call: TRBJ1-1; v_call: TRBV2; clone_size: few; d_call: NA; cdr3_aa: CASSERSGRTEAFF; cdr3_nt: TGTGCCAGCAGTGAACGGTCAGGGCGGACTGAAGCTTTCTTT
j_call: TRBJ1-2; v_call: TRBV5-1; clone_size: once; d_call: TRBD1; cdr3_aa: CASSLARDRGPLYGYTF; cdr3_nt: TGCGCCAGCAGCTTGGCCAGGGACAGGGGACCCCTCTATGGCTACACCTTC
j_call: TRBJ1-2; v_call: TRBV27; clone_size: NA; d_call: TRBD1; cdr3_aa: CASSFGDRNYGYTF; cdr3_nt: TGTGCCAGCAGTTTTGGGGACAGAAACTATGGCTACACCTTC
j_call: TRBJ1-5; v_call: TRBV6-1; clone_size: NA; d_call: NA; cdr3_aa: CASSEYGQGNQPQHF; cdr3_nt: TGTGCCAGCAGTGAATACGGGCAGGGCAATCAGCCCCAGCATTTT
j_call: TRBJ2-7; v_call: TRBV6-4; clone_size: NA; d_call: TRBD1; cdr3_aa: CASSQLGTGGYEQYF; cdr3_nt: TGTGCCAGCAGCCAGCTTGGGACAGGGGGCTACGAGCAGTACTTC
j_call: TRBJ2-7; v_call: TRBV29-1; clone_size: NA; d_call: NA; cdr3_aa: CSVAGRISYEQYF; cdr3_nt: TGCAGCGTTGCTGGACGGATCTCCTACGAGCAGTACTTC
j_call: TRBJ2-1; v_call: TRBV9; clone_size: once; d_call: NA; cdr3_aa: CASSVATGTTSYNEQFF; cdr3_nt: TGTGCCAGCAGCGTAGCTACAGGGACCACCTCCTACAATGAGCAGTTCTTC
j_call: TRBJ1-6; v_call: TRBV7-3; clone_size: NA; d_call: NA; cdr3_aa: CASSFEGRNSPLHF; cdr3_nt: TGTGCCAGCAGCTTTGAAGGGAGAAATTCACCCCTCCACTTT
j_call: TRBJ1-2; v_call: TRBV6-5; clone_size: NA; d_call: TRBD1; cdr3_aa: CASSHTRGQGDGYTF; cdr3_nt: TGTGCCAGCAGCCATACCCGGGGACAGGGTGATGGCTACACCTTC
j_call: TRBJ2-7; v_call: TRBV7-2; clone_size: NA; d_call: NA; cdr3_aa: CASSWVSYEQYF; cdr3_nt: TGTGCCAGCAGCTGGGTCTCCTACGAGCAGTACTTC
j_call: TRBJ2-2; v_call: TRBV12-5; clone_size: NA; d_call: NA; cdr3_aa: CASGSVSGRRIANTGELFF; cdr3_nt: TGTGCTAGTGGTTCCGTTTCCGGTCGACGGATCGCGAACACCGGGGAGCTGTTTTTT
j_call: TRBJ1-2; v_call: TRBV2; clone_size: many; d_call: NA; cdr3_aa: CASGTPPNGYTF; cdr3_nt: TGTGCCAGCGGGACCCCTCCTAATGGCTACACCTTC
j_call: TRBJ1-1; v_call: TRBV7-9; clone_size: NA; d_call: TRBD1; cdr3_aa: CASIRRTGEAFF; cdr3_nt: TGTGCCAGCATCCGGAGGACAGGTGAAGCTTTCTTT
j_call: TRBJ2-1; v_call: TRBV5-4; clone_size: NA; d_call: TRBD1; cdr3_aa: CASSLRTGGGEQFF; cdr3_nt: TGTGCCAGCAGCTTGAGGACAGGGGGAGGTGAGCAGTTCTTC
j_call: TRBJ1-1; v_call: TRBV6-5; clone_size: few; d_call: NA; cdr3_aa: CASSYSRWTFF; cdr3_nt: TGTGCCAGCAGTTACTCCCGTTGGACTTTCTTT
j_call: TRBJ2-3; v_call: TRBV5-8; clone_size: NA; d_call: NA; cdr3_aa: CASSPYLDTQYF; cdr3_nt: TGTGCCAGCAGCCCTTACTTGGATACGCAGTATTTT
j_call: TRBJ1-2; v_call: TRBV29-1; clone_size: NA; d_call: NA; cdr3_aa: CSVEVRLGGYTF; cdr3_nt: TGCAGCGTTGAGGTGCGGCTCGGGGGCTACACCTTC
j_call: TRBJ1-1; v_call: TRBV11-2; clone_size: NA; d_call: NA; cdr3_aa: CASSSKRVTEAFF; cdr3_nt: TGTGCCAGCAGCTCCAAACGTGTGACTGAAGCTTTCTTT
j_call: TRBJ1-2; v_call: TRBV7-2; clone_size: NA; d_call: NA; cdr3_aa: CASSPMGGVGYGYTF; cdr3_nt: TGTGCCAGCAGCCCTATGGGGGGAGTCGGCTATGGCTACACCTTC
j_call: TRBJ2-7; v_call: TRBV4-3; clone_size: NA; d_call: NA; cdr3_aa: CASSQDPQPTAYEQYF; cdr3_nt: TGCGCCAGCAGCCAAGACCCACAGCCGACTGCCTACGAGCAGTACTTC